Included here is one T cell receptor (beta chain) sequence, with context. What it binds is unknown. As every portion of the isolated RNA was reverse transcribed, the sequencing read expressed TCRB transcripts. Generated by immunoSEQ multiplex PCR, the TCRdb table keeps only in-frame clones and is missing some. The table includes 200,000 to 250,000 clones, over 8.5% detected once. The data originate from a study of beta chain features in type 1 diabetes. In the study overall: In age, gender and cell yields, patients were similar to healthy donors. The study examined about 100 million sorted cells across all samples. Study outcomes and limitations: Moderately but significantly shorter TCRB CDR3s were found in Type 1 diabetes patients in all four CD4+ subsets.

The germline V gene has CDR1 MNHNY and CDR2 SVGAGI (reference sequence). The CDR3 has 15 amino acids. V dropped 0 bases and J dropped 8 bases, with 14 bases sitting between them. CD4+ naive, central memory, regulatory and stem cell-like memory cells were sorted via CD45RO/CCR7/CD25/CD127/CD95/CD27. Material: naive CD4+ T cells from blood. This TCR was sampled from a woman aged 18 to 35 in good health. This chain connects TRBV6-6 to TRBJ2-4; no clear D gene. CDR3 loop: CASSYSGGIGDIQYF. The DNA for the CDR3 is TGTGCCAGCAGTTACTCCGGTGGTATTGGAGACATTCAGTACTTC.